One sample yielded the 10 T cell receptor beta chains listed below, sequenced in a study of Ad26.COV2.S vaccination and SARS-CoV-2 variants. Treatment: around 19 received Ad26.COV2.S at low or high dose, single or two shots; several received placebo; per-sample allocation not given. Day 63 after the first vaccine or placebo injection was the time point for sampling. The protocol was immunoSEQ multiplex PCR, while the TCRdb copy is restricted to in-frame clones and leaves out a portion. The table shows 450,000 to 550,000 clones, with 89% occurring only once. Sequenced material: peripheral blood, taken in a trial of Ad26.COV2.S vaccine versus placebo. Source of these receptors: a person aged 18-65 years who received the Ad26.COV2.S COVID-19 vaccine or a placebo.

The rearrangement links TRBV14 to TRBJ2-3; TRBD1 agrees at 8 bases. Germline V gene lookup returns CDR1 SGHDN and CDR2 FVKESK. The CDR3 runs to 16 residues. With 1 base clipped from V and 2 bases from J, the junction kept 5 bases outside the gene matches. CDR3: CASSQGQGRDTDTQYF. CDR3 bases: TGTGCCAGCAGCCAAGGACAGGGGAGAGACACAGATACGCAGTATTTT.

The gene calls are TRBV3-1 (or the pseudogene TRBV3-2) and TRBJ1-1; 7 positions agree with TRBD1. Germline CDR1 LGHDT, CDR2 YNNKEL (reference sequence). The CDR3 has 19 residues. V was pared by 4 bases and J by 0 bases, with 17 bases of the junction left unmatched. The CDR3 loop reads CASSRRITAGGTMNTEAFF. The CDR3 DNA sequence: TGTGCCAGCAGCCGCCGGATAACCGCAGGGGGGACAATGAACACTGAAGCTTTCTTT.

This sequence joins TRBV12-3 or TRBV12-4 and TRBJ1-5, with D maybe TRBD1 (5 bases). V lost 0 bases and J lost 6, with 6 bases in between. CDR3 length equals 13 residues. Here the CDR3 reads CASSLAQGQPQHF. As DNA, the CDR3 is TGTGCCAGCAGTTTAGCGCAGGGTCAGCCCCAGCATTTT.

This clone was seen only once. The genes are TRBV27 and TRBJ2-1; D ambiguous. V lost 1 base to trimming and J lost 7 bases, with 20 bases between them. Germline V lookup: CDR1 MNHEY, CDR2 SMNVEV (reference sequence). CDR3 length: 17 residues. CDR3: CASSLLGQASLRNEQFF. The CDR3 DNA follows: TGTGCCAGCAGTTTATTAGGCCAGGCGAGCCTAAGGAATGAGCAGTTCTTC.

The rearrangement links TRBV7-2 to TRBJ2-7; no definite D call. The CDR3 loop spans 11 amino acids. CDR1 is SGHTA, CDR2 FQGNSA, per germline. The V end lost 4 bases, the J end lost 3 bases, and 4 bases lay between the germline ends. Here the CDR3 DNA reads TGTGCCAGCAGCTCTCGCTACGAGCAGTACTTC. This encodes CASSSRYEQYF.

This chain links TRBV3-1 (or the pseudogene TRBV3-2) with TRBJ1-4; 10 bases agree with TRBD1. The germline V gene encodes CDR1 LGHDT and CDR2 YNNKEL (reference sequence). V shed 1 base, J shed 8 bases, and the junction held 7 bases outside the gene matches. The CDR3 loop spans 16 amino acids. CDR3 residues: CASSQGFGTGAEKLFF. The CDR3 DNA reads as TGTGCCAGCAGCCAAGGATTCGGGACAGGGGCAGAAAAACTGTTTTTT.

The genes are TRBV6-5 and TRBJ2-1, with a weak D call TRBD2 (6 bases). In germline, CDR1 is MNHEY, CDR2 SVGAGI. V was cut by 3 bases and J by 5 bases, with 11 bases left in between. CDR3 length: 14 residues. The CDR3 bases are TGTGCCAGCAGTTATTCCGGCGGGGACAATGAGCAGTTCTTC. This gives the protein CASSYSGGDNEQFF.

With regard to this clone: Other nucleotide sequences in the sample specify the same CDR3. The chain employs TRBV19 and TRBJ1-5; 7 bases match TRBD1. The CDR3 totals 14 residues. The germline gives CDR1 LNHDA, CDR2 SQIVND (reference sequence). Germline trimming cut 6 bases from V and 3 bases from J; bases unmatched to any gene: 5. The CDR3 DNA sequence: TGTGCCAGTAGCCGGGACAGTTACAATCAGCCCCAGCATTTT. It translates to CASSRDSYNQPQHF.

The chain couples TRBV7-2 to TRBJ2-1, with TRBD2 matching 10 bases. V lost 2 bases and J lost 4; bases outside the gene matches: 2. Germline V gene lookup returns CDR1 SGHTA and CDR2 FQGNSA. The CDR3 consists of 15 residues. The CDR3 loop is CASSLRTSGYNEQFF. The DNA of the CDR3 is TGTGCCAGCAGCTTAAGGACTAGCGGTTACAATGAGCAGTTCTTC. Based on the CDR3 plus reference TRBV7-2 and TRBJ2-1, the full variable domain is GAGVSQSPSNKVTEKGKDVELRCDPISGHTALYWYRQSLGQGLEFLIYFQGNSAPDKSGLPSDRFSAERTGGSVSTLTIQRTQQEDSAVYLCASSLRTSGYNEQFFGPGTRLTVL.

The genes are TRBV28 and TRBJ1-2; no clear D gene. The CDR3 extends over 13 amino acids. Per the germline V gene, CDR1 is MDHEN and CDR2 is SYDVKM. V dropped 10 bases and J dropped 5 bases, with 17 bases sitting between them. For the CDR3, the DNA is TGTGCCACCACTGTCCCCCCTTTATATGGCTACACCTTC. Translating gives CATTVPPLYGYTF.